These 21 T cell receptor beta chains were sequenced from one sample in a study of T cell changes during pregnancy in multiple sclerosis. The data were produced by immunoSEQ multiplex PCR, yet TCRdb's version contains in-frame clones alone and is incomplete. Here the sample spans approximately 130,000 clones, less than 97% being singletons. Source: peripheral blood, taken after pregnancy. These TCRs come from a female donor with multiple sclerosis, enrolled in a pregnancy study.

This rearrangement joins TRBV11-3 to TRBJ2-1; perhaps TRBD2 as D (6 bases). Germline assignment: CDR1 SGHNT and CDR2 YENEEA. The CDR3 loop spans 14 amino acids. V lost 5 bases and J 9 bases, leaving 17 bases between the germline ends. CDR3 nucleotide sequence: TGTGCCAGCAGCCTACACTCAGGGCGGGGTGAGCAGTTCTTC. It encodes CASSLHSGRGEQFF.

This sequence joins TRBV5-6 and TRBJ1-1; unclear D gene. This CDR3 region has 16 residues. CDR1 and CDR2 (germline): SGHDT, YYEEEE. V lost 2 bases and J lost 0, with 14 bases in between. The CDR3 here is CASSFPGRNLNTEAFF. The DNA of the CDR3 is TGTGCCAGCAGCTTTCCAGGAAGAAACTTGAACACTGAAGCTTTCTTT.

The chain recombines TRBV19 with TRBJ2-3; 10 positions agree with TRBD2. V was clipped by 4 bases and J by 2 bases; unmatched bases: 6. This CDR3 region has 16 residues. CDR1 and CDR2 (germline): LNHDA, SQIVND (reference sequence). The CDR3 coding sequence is TGTGCCAGTAGTAAGCTTAGCGGGAGGCTCACAGATACGCAGTATTTT. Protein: CASSKLSGRLTDTQYF.

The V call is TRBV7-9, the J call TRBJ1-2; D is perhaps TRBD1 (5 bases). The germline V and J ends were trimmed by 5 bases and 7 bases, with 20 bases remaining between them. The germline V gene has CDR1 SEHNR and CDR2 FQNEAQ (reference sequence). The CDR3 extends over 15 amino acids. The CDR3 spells CASSPRTPASGGYTF. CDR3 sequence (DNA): TGTGCCAGCAGCCCACGGACACCCGCTAGTGGTGGCTACACCTTC.

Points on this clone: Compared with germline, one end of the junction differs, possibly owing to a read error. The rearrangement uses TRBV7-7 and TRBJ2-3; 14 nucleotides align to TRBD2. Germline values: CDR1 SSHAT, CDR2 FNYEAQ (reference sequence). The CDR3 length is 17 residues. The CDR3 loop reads CASSPGTSGSSEDTQYF. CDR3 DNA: TGTGCTAGCAGCCCTGGGACTAGCGGGAGTTCCGAAGATACGCAGTATTTT.

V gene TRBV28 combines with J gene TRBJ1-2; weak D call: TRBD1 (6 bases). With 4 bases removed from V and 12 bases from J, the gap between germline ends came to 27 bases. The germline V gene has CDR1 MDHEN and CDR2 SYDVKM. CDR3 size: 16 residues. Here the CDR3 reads CASSSPWTASNRVNTF. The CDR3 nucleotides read TGTGCCAGCAGTTCACCCTGGACAGCATCGAATCGGGTGAACACCTTC.

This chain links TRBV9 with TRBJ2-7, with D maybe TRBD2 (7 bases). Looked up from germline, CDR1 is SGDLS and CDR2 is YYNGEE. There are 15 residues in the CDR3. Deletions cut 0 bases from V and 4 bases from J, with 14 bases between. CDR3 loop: CASSVGLGGAYEQYF. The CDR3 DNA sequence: TGTGCCAGCAGCGTAGGGTTGGGGGGGGCGTACGAGCAGTACTTC.

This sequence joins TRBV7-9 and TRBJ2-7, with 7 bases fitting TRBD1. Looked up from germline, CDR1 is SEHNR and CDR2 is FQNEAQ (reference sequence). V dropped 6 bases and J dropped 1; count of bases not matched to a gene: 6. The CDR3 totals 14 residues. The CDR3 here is CASSPTGQSYEQYF. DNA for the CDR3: TGTGCCAGCAGTCCCACGGGACAGTCCTACGAGCAGTACTTC. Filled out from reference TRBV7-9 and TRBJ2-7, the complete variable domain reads DTGVSQNPRHKITKRGQNVTFRCDPISEHNRLYWYRQTLGQGPEFLTYFQNEAQLEKSRLLSDRFSAERPKGSFSTLEIQRTEQGDSAMYLCASSPTGQSYEQYFGPGTRLTVT.

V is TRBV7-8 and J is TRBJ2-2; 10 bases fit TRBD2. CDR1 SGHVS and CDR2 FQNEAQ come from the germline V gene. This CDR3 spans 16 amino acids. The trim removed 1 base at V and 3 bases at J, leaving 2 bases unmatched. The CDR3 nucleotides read TGTGCCAGCAGCTTAGGGACTAGCGGTTACACCGGGGAGCTGTTTTTT. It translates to CASSLGTSGYTGELFF.

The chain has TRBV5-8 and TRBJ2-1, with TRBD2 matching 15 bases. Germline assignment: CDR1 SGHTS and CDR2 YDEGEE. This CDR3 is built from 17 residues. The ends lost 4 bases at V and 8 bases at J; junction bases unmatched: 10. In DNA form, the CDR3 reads TGTGCCAGCAGCCGGACTAGCGGGAGGGCCATGGCTGATGAGCAGTTCTTC. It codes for CASSRTSGRAMADEQFF. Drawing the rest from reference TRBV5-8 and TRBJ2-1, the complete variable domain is EAGVTQSPTHLIKTRGQQATLRCSPISGHTSVYWYQQALGLGLQFLLWYDEGEERNRGNFPPRFSGRQFPNYSSELNVNALELEDSALYLCASSRTSGRAMADEQFFGPGTRLTVL.

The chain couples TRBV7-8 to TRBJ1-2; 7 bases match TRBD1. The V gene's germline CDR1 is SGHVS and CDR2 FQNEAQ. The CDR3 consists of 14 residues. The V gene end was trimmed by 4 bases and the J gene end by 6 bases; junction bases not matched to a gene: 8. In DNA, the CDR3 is TGTGCCAGCAGCTCCCAGGGGGGTGCAGATGGCTACACCTTC. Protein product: CASSSQGGADGYTF.

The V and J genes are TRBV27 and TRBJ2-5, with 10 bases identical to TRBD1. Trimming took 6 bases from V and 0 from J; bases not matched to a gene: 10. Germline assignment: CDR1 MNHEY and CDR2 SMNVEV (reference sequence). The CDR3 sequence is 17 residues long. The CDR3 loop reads CASRRRRTGGNQETQYF. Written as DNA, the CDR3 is TGTGCCAGCAGGCGGCGACGGACAGGGGGTAACCAAGAGACCCAGTACTTC.

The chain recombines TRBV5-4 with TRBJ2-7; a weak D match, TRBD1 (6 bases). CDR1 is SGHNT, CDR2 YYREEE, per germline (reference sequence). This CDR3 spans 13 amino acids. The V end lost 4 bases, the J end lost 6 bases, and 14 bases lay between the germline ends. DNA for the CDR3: TGTGCCAGCAGCCCCAGGGGCCTAGGCGAGCAGTACTTC. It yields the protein CASSPRGLGEQYF.

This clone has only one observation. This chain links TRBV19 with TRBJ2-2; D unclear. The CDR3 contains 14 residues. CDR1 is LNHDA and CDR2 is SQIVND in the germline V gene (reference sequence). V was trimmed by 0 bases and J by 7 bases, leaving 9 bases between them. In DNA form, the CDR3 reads TGTGCCAGTAGTATAGATACGTGGAGCGGGGAGCTGTTTTTT. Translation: CASSIDTWSGELFF. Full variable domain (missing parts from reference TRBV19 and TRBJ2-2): DGGITQSPKYLFRKEGQNVTLSCEQNLNHDAMYWYRQDPGQGLRLIYYSQIVNDFQKGDIAEGYSVSREKKESFPLTVTSAQKNPTAFYLCASSIDTWSGELFFGEGSRLTVL.

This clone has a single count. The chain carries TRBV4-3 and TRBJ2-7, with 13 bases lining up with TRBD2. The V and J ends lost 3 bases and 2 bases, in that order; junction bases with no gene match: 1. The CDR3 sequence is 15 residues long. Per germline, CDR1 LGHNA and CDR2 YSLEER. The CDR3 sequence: CASSHGTSGTYEQYF. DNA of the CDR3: TGCGCCAGCAGCCATGGGACTAGCGGGACCTACGAGCAGTACTTC.

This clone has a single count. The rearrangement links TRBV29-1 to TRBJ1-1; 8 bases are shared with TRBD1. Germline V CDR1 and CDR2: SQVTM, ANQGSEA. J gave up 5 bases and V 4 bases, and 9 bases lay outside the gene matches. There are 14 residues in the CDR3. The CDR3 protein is CSVGAGGLWTEAFF. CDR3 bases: TGCAGCGTTGGGGCAGGGGGCCTTTGGACTGAAGCTTTCTTT.

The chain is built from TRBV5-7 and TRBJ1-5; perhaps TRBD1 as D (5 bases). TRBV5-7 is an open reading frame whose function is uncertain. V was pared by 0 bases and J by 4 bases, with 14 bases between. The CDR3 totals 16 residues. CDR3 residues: CASSLVPPQGNQPQHF. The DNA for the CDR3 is TGTGCCAGCAGCTTGGTACCTCCCCAGGGTAATCAGCCCCAGCATTTT.

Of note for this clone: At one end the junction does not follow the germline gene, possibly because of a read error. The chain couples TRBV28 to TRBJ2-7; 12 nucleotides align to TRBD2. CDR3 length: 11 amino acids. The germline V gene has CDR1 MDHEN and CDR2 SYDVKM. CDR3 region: CASTSSGRADF. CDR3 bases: TGTGCCAGCACCTCTAGCGGGAGGGCCGACTTC.

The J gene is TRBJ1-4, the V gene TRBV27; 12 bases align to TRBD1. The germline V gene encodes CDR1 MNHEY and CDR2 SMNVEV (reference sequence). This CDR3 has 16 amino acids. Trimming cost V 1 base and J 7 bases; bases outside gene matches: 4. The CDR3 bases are TGTGCCAGCAGTTTATTCGGGGACAGGGGGCGTGAAAAACTGTTTTTT. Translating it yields CASSLFGDRGREKLFF.

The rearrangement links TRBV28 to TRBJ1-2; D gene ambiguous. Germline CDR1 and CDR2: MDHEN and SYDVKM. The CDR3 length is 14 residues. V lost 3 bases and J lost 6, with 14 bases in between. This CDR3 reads CASSLVNRGDGYTF. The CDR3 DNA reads TGTGCCAGCAGTTTGGTTAATCGGGGTGATGGCTACACCTTC.

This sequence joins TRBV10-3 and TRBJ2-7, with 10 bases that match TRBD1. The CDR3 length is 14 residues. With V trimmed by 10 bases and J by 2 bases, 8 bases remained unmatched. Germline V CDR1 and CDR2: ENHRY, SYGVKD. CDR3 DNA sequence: TGTGCCACATGCCGGGGGACAGGGGCCTACGAGCAGTACTTC. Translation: CATCRGTGAYEQYF.